This TCR beta chain is from a study of technical replicates of blood from several donors. Trimming shortened V by 3 bases and J by 8 bases, and 16 bases separated the two germline ends. Germline lookup yields CDR1 LNHDA and CDR2 SQIVND (reference sequence). The length of the CDR3 is 15 residues. Clones were read by immunoSEQ multiplex PCR, and TCRdb kept only the in-frame ones, dropping some. The sample lists approximately 70,000 clones; 95% to 98% were seen once. The sequence came from a human donor in good health. The gene calls are TRBV19 and TRBJ1-4; D is perhaps TRBD1 (6 bases). Sequencing used T cells isolated from PBMCs. For the CDR3, the DNA is TGTGCCAGTAGTATGGGACACCCAGCATCGGAAAAACTGTTTTTT. Translation: CASSMGHPASEKLFF. Looking up the rest from reference TRBV19 and TRBJ1-4 gives the full variable domain: DGGITQSPKYLFRKEGQNVTLSCEQNLNHDAMYWYRQDPGQGLRLIYYSQIVNDFQKGDIAEGYSVSREKKESFPLTVTSAQKNPTAFYLCASSMGHPASEKLFFGSGTQLSVL.